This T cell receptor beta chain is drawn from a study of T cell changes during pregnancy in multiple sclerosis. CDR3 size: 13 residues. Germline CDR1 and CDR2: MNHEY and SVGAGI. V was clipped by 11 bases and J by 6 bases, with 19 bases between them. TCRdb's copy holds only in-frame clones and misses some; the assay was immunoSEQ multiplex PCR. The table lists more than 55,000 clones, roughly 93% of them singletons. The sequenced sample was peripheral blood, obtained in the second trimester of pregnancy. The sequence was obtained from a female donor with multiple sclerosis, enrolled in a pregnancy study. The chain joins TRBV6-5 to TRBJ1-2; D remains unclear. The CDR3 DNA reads TGTGCCGTCTATAGCGGCCTATTCAATGGCTACACCTTC. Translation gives CAVYSGLFNGYTF.